This T cell receptor beta chain was identified in a study of shared clonotypes between healthy human individuals. Data came from immunoSEQ multiplex PCR; TCRdb stores just in-frame clones and leaves some out. The sample lists almost 750,000 clones, approximately 72% seen once, with roughly 1.8% in the top ten. Trimming left V 3 bases short and J 0 bases short, with 6 bases between. The CDR3 has 15 residues. Germline V gene lookup returns CDR1 LNHDA and CDR2 SQIVND (reference sequence). This clone turned up a few times. This TCR was sampled from a woman under 40 in good health. The material sequenced was memory CD4+ T cells sorted from blood. Subset described: CD45RA-negative fraction. V gene TRBV19 combines with J gene TRBJ2-6; D ambiguous. The CDR3 protein is CASSISTSGANVLTF. CDR3 bases: TGTGCCAGTAGTATCTCAACCTCTGGGGCCAACGTCCTGACTTTC. Based on the CDR3 plus reference TRBV19 and TRBJ2-6, the full variable domain is DGGITQSPKYLFRKEGQNVTLSCEQNLNHDAMYWYRQDPGQGLRLIYYSQIVNDFQKGDIAEGYSVSREKKESFPLTVTSAQKNPTAFYLCASSISTSGANVLTFGAGSRLTVL.